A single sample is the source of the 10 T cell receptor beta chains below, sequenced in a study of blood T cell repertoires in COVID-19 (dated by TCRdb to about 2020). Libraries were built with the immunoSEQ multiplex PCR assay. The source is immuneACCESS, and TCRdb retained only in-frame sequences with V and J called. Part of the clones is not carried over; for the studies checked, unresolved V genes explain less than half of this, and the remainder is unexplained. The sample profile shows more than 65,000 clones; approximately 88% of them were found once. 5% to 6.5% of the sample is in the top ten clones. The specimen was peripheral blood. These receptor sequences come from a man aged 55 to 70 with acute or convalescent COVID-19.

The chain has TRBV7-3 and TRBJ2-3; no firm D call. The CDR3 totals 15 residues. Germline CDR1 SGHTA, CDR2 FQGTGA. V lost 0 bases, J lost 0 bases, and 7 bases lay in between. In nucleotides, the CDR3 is TGTGCCAGCAGCTTAACGACTTTTAGCACAGATACGCAGTATTTT. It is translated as CASSLTTFSTDTQYF.

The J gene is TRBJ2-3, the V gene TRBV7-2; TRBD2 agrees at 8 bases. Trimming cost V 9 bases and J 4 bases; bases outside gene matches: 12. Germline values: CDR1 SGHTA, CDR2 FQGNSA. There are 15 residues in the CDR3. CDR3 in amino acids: CASTPGLGGSDTQYF. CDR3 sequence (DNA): TGTGCCAGTACCCCGGGACTAGGAGGATCAGATACGCAGTATTTT.

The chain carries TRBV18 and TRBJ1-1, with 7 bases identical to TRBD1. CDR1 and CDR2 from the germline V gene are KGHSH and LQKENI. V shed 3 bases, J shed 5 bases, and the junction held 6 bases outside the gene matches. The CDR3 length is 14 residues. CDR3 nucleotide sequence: TGTGCCAGCTCACCGGAGGGGGCAGGGACTGAAGCTTTCTTT. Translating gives CASSPEGAGTEAFF.

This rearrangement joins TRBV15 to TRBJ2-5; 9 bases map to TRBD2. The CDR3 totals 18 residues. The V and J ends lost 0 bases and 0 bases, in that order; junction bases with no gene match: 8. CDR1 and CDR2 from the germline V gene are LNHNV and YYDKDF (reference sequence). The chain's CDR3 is CATSRDLRRGGYQETQYF. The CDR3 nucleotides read TGTGCCACCAGCAGAGATCTTAGGCGGGGGGGCTACCAAGAGACCCAGTACTTC. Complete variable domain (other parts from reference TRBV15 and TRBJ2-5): DAMVIQNPRYQVTQFGKPVTLSCSQTLNHNVMYWYQQKSSQAPKLLFHYYDKDFNNEADTPDNFQSRRPNTSFCFLDIRSPGLGDTAMYLCATSRDLRRGGYQETQYFGPGTRLLVL.

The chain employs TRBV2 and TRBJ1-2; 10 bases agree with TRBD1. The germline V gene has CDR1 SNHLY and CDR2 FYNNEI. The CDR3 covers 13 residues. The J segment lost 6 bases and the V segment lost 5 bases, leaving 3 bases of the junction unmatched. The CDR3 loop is CASSRTGGNGYTF. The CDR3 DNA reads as TGTGCCAGCAGTAGGACAGGGGGGAATGGCTACACCTTC.

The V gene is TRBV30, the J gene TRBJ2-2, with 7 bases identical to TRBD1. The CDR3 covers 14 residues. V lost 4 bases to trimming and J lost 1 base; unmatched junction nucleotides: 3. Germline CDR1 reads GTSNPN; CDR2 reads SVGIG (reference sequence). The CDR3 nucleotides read TGTGCCTGGACCGGGACAGTGAACACCGGGGAGCTGTTTTTT. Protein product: CAWTGTVNTGELFF. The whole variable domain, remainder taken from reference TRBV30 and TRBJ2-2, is SQTIHQWPATLVQPVGSPLSLECTVEGTSNPNLYWYRQAAGRGLQLLFYSVGIGQISSEVPQNLSASRPQDRQFILSSKKLLLSDSGFYLCAWTGTVNTGELFFGEGSRLTVL.

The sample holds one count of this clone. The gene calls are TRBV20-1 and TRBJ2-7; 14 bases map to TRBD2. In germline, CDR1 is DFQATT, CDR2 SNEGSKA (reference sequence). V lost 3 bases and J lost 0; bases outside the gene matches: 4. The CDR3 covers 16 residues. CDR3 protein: CSASGLAGGSSYEQYF. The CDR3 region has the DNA TGCAGTGCTAGTGGACTAGCGGGGGGCAGCTCCTACGAGCAGTACTTC.

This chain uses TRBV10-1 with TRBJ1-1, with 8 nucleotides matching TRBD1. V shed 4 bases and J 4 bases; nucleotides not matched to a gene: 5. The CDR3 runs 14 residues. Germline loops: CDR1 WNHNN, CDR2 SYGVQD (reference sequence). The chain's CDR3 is CASSGRTGGTEAFF. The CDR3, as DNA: TGCGCCAGCAGTGGAAGAACAGGGGGCACTGAAGCTTTCTTT.

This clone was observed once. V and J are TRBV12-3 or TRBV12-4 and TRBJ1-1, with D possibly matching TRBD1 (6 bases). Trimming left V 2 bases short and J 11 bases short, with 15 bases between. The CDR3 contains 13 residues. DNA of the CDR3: TGTGCCAGCAGTTTATCAGGGGCCACGATGGCTTTCTTT. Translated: CASSLSGATMAFF.

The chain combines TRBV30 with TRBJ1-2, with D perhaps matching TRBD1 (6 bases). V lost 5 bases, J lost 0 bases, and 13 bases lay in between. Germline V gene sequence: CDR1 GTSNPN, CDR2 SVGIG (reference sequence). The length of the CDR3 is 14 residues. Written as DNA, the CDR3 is TGTGCCTGGGCCCTGGGGGCGGCTAACTATGGCTACACCTTC. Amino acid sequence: CAWALGAANYGYTF.